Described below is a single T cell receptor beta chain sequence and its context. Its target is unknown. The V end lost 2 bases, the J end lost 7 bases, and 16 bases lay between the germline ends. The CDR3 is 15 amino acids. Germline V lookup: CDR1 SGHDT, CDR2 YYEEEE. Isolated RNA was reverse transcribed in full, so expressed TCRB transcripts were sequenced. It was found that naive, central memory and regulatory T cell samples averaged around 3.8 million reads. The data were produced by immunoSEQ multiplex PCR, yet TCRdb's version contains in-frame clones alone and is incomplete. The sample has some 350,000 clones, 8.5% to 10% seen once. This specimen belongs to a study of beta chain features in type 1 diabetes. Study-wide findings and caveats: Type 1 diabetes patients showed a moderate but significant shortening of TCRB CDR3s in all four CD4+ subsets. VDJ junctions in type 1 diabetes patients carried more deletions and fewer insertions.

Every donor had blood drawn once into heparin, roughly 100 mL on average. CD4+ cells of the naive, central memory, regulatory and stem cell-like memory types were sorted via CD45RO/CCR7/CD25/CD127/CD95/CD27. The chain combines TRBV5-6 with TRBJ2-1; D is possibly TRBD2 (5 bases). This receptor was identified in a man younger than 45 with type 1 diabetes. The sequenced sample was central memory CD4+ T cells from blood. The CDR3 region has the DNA TGTGCCAGCAGCTTTTACGGGATTGGGTGGAATGAGCAGTTCTTC. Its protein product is CASSFYGIGWNEQFF.